This TCR beta chain was obtained from a study of blood T cell repertoires in COVID-19. Across the whole study: The United States, Italy and Spain supplied acute and convalescent COVID-19 samples. The cDNA or gDNA used as material had been derived from T cells, B-cell-depleted T cells, or PBMCs.

Cohort 3 recovery required two negative PCRs, clearance, or symptom resolution. Germline V lookup: CDR1 MNHNS, CDR2 SASEGT. The CDR3 contains 15 residues. Authors' analysis steps: It was from reference gene primer amplification that nucleated cell counts were estimated. The data were produced by immunoSEQ multiplex PCR, yet TCRdb's version contains in-frame clones alone and is incomplete. The V and J calls and clone size come from that table; D and trimming were worked out from the DNA. Of some 370,000 clones listed, over 80% are singletons. About this clone: One end of the junction is discordant with germline, which a read error may explain.

The receptor comes from a woman in her fifties or sixties who had recovered from COVID-19. V usage is TRBV6-1 and J usage is TRBJ2-3, with a tentative D call TRBD2 (6 bases). Sequenced sample: PBMCs or T cells enriched from blood (not recorded which). The CDR3 protein is CASTEGRGPGDTQYF. For the CDR3, the DNA is TGTGCCAGCACTGAAGGGCGGGGCCCGGGGGATACGCAGTATTTT.